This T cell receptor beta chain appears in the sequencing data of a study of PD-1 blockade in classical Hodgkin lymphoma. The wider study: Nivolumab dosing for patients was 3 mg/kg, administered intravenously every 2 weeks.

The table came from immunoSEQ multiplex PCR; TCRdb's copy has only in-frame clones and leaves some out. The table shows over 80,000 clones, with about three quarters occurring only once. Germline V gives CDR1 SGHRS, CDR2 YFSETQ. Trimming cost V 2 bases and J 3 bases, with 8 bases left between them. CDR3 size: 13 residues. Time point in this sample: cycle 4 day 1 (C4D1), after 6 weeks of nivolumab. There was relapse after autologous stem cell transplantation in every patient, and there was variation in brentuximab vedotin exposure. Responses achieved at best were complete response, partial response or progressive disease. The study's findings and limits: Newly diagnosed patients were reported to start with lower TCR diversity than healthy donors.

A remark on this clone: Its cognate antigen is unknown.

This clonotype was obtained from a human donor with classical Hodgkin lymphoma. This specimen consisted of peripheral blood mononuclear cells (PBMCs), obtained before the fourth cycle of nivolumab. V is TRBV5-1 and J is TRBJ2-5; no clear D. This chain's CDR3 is CASSFGMEETQYF. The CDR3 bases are TGCGCCAGCAGCTTTGGAATGGAAGAGACCCAGTACTTC.